Each of the 4 T cell receptor beta chains below was sequenced from the same sample in a study of blood T cell repertoires in COVID-19. Data came from immunoSEQ multiplex PCR; TCRdb stores just in-frame clones and leaves some out. In the table there are about 69,000 clones, 79% of which are singletons. The specimen sequenced was peripheral blood. The receptor source for this set is a human donor in a cohort sampled during active COVID-19.

At least ten counts were recorded for this clone. The chain employs TRBV19 and TRBJ1-1, with D possibly matching TRBD1 (5 bases). Per the germline V gene, CDR1 is LNHDA and CDR2 is SQIVND (reference sequence). Trimming left V 3 bases short and J 2 bases short, with 13 bases between. The CDR3 spans 15 residues. In DNA form, the CDR3 reads TGTGCCAGTAGTATCGCGACAGATTATAACACTGAAGCTTTCTTT. It yields the protein CASSIATDYNTEAFF.

CDR3 amino acids: CASSGGGVTGELFF. The CDR3 DNA reads TGCGCCAGCAGTGGAGGAGGGGTGACCGGGGAGCTGTTTTTT. V gene TRBV10-1 combines with J gene TRBJ2-2, with D tentatively TRBD2 (6 bases). Germline V gene data show CDR1 as WNHNN and CDR2 as SYGVQD (reference sequence). The CDR3 extends over 14 amino acids. With 4 bases removed from V and 5 bases from J, the gap between germline ends came to 11 bases.

This clone was counted a single time. The chain uses TRBV6-5 and TRBJ1-5; D is unresolved. The CDR3 consists of 12 residues. Trimming left V 0 bases short and J 11 bases short, with 8 bases between. In germline, CDR1 is MNHEY, CDR2 SVGAGI. The CDR3 loop reads CASSYSAFAQHF. The CDR3 bases are TGTGCCAGCAGTTACTCGGCCTTTGCCCAGCATTTT.

The chain uses TRBV7-9 and TRBJ2-5; 14 bases line up with TRBD2. Germline CDR1 and CDR2: SEHNR and FQNEAQ (reference sequence). This CDR3 is 15 amino acids long. Losses at the gene ends were 4 bases for V and 5 bases for J; bases not matched to a gene: 3. CDR3 in DNA: TGTGCCAGCAGCTGGACTAGCGGGGGGATTGAGACCCAGTACTTC. Amino acids: CASSWTSGGIETQYF.